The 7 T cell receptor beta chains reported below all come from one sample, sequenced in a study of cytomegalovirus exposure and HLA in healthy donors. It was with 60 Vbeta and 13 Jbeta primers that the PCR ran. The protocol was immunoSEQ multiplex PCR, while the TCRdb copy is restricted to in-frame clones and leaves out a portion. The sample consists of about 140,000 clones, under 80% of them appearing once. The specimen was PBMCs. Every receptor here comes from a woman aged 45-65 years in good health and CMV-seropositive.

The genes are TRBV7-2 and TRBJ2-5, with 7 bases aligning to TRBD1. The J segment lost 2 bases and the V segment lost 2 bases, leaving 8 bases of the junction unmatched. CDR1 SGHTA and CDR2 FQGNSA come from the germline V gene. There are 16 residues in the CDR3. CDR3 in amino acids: CASSLNGGDSQETQYF. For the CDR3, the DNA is TGTGCCAGCAGCTTAAATGGTGGGGACAGTCAAGAGACCCAGTACTTC.

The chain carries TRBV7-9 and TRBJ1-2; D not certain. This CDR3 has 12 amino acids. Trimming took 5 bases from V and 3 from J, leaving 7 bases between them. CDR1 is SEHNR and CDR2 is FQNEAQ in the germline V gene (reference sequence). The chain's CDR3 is CASSLNYYGYTF. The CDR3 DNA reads TGTGCCAGCAGCCTTAACTACTATGGCTACACCTTC.

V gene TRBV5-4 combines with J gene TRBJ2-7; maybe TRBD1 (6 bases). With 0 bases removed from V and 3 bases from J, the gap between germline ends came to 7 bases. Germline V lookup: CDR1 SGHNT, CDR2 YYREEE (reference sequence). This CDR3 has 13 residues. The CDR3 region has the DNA TGTGCCAGCAGCTTGGGGACAGACTACGAGCAGTACTTC. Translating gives CASSLGTDYEQYF. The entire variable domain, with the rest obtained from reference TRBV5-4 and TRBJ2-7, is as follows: ETGVTQSPTHLIKTRGQQVTLRCSSQSGHNTVSWYQQALGQGPQFIFQYYREEENGRGNFPPRFSGLQFPNYSSELNVNALELDDSALYLCASSLGTDYEQYFGPGTRLTVT.

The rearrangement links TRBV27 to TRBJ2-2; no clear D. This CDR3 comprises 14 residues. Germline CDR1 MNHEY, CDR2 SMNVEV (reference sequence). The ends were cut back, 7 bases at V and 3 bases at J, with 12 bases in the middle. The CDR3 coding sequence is TGTGCCAGCATCTCCCCCCGAGACACCGGGGAGCTGTTTTTT. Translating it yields CASISPRDTGELFF.

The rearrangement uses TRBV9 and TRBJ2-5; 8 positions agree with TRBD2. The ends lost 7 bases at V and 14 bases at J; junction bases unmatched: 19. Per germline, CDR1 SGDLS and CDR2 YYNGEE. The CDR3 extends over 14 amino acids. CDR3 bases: TGTGCCAGCGGCTCGGCCCCTATTAGCGGGGCCGTTTACTTC. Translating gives CASGSAPISGAVYF.

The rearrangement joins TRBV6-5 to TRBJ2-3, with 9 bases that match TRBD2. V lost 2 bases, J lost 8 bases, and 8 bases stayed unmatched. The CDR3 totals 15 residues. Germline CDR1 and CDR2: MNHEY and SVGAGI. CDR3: CASSYGSGGGGTQYF. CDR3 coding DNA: TGTGCCAGCAGTTACGGCAGCGGCGGGGGGGGTACGCAGTATTTT.

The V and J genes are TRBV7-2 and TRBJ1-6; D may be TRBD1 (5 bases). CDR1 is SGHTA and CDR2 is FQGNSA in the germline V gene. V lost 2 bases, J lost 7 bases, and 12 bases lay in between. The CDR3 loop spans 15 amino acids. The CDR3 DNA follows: TGTGCCAGCAGCTTAATACACCGGGGGAATTCACCCCTCCACTTT. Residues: CASSLIHRGNSPLHF.